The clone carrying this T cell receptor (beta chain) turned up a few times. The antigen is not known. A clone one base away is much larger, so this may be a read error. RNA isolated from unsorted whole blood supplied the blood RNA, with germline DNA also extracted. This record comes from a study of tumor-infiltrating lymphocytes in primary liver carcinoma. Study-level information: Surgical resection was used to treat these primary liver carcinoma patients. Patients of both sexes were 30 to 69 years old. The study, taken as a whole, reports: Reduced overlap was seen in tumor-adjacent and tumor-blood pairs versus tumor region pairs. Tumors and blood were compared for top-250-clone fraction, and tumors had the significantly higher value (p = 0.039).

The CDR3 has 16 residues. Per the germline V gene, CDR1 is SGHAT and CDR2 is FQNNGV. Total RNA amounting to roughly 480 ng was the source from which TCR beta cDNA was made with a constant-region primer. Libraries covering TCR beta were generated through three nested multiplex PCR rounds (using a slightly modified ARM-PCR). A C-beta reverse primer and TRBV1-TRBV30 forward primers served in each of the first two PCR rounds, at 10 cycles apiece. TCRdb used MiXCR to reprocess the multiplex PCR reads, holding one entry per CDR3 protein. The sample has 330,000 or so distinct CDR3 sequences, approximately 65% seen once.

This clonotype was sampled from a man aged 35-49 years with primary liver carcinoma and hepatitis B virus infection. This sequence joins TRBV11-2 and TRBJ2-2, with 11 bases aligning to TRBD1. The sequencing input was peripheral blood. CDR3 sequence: CTSSIGQGAHTGELFF. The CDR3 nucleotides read TGTACCAGCAGCATCGGACAGGGGGCTCACACCGGGGAGCTGTTTTTT.